This TCR beta chain is from a study of identical twins. TCRdb reanalysed the 5' RACE reads using MiXCR and keeps one entry per CDR3 protein. The sample yields around 340,000 distinct CDR3 sequences, about 12% seen once. In its sample, this clonotype was seen a few times. The CDR3 extends over 16 amino acids. The germline V and J ends were trimmed by 3 bases and 0 bases, with 13 bases remaining between them. The same sample was also used in a study of yellow fever vaccine responses in identical twins.

This chain connects TRBV12-3 or TRBV12-4 to TRBJ2-3; D not resolved. The sequenced sample consisted of CD8+ T cells sorted from blood. This receptor was taken from a woman aged 18-29 years in good health. CDR3 protein: CASSLSVYTSTDTQYF. As DNA, the CDR3 is TGTGCCAGCAGTTTGTCGGTTTACACTAGCACAGATACGCAGTATTTT.